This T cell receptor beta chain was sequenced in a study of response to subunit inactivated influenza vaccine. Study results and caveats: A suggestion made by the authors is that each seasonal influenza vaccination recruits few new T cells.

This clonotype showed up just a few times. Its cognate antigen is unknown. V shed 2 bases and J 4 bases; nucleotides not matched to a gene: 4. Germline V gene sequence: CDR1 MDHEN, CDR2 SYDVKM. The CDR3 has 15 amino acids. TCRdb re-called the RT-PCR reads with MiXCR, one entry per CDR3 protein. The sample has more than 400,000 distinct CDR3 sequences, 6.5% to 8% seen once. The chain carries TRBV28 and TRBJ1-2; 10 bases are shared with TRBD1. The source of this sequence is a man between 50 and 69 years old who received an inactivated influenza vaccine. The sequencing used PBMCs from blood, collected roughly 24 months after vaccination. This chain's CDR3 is CASSLRDRGAYGYTF. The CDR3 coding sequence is TGTGCCAGCAGTTTAAGGGACAGGGGAGCCTATGGCTACACCTTC.